This T cell receptor (beta chain) was profiled in a study of control samples from healthy donors and cancer patients. Some clones are missing from TCRdb's copy, which holds only in-frame ones; the method was immunoSEQ multiplex PCR. Seen here are 70,000 to 80,000 clones, approximately 84% observed once, and the top ten hold 3% to 4.5%. This TCR was recovered from a woman in her forties or fifties in good health. The specimen sequenced was blood.

The chain's CDR3 is CAWSRTGELFF. The CDR3 bases are TGTGCCTGGAGTCGTACCGGGGAGCTGTTTTTT. This chain links TRBV30 with TRBJ2-2; unclear D gene. In germline, CDR1 is GTSNPN, CDR2 SVGIG (reference sequence). V was pared by 2 bases and J by 5 bases, with 3 bases between. The CDR3 length is 11 residues.